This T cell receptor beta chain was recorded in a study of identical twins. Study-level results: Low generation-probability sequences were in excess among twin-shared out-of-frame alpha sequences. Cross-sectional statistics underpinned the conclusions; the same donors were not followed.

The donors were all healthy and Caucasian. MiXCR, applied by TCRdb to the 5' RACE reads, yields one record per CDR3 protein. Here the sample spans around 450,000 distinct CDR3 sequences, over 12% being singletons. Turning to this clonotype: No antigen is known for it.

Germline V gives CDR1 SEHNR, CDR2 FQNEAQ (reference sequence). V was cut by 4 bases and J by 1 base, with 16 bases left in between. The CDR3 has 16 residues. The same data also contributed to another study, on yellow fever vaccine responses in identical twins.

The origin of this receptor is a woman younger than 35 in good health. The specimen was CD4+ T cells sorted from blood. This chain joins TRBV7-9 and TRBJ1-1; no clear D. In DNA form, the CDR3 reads TGTGCCAGCAGCTATGGCGTAGGGCCGAGGAACACTGAAGCTTTCTTT. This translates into CASSYGVGPRNTEAFF.